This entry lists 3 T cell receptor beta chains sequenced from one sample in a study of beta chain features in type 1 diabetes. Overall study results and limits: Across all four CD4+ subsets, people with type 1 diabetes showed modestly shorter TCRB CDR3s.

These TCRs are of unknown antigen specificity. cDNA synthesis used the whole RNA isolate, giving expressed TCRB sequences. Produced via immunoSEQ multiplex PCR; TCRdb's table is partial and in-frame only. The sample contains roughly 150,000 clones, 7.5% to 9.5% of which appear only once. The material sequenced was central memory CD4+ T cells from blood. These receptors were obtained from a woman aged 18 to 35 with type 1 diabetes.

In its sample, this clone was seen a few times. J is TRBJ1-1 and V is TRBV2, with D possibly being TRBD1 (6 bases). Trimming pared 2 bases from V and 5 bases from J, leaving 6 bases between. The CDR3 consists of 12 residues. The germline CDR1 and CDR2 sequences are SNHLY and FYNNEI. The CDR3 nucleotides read TGTGCCAGCAGTGAACAGGGGACTGAAGCTTTCTTT. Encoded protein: CASSEQGTEAFF.

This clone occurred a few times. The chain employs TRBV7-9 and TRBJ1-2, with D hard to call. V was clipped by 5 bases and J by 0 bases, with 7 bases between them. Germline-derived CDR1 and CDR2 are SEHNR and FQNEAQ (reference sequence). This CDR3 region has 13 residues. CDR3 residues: CASSPEANYGYTF. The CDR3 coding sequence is TGTGCCAGCAGCCCCGAGGCTAACTATGGCTACACCTTC.

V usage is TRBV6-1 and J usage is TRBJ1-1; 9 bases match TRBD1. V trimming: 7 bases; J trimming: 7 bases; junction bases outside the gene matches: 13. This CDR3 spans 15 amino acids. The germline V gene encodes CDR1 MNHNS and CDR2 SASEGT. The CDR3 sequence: CASNVVQGAVGEAFF. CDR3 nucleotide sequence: TGTGCCAGCAATGTTGTACAGGGGGCGGTTGGTGAAGCTTTCTTT.